A single sample is the source of the 32 T cell receptor beta chains below, sequenced in a study of blood T cell repertoires in COVID-19. The protocol was immunoSEQ multiplex PCR, while the TCRdb copy is restricted to in-frame clones and leaves out a portion. The sample includes under 200,000 clones, roughly 90% of them seen just once. The sequenced sample consisted of PBMCs or T cells enriched from blood (not recorded which). These receptors all stem from a woman aged 18-29 years who had recovered from COVID-19.

This sequence joins TRBV11-2 and TRBJ2-5; 11 bases align to TRBD2. J gave up 5 bases and V 1 base, and 3 bases lay outside the gene matches. The CDR3 is 15 amino acids. Per germline, CDR1 SGHAT and CDR2 FQNNGV. Here the CDR3 DNA reads TGTGCCAGCAGCTTAGGACTAGCGGGATTGGAGACCCAGTACTTC. Translation gives CASSLGLAGLETQYF.

This clone occurred a few times. This CDR3 is also generated by other DNA sequences in the sample. The gene calls are TRBV5-1 and TRBJ1-6; 9 bases align to TRBD1. CDR1 is SGHRS and CDR2 is YFSETQ in the germline V gene. The CDR3 sequence is 16 residues long. V was clipped by 0 bases and J by 4 bases; unmatched bases: 2. CDR3 bases: TGCGCCAGCAGCTTGGAAGGACAGGGGTATAATTCACCCCTCCACTTT. It encodes CASSLEGQGYNSPLHF.

Only one count was recorded for this clone. CDR3 amino acids: CASSQDSSELFGANVLTF. In DNA, the CDR3 is TGTGCCAGCTCACAGGACAGTAGCGAACTGTTCGGGGCCAACGTCCTGACTTTC. The genes are TRBV18 and TRBJ2-6; the D gene is possibly TRBD1 (6 bases). Trimming took off 4 bases at V and 4 bases at J, with 20 bases between the two ends. The germline CDR1 and CDR2 sequences are KGHSH and LQKENI. The CDR3 has 18 amino acids.

The rearrangement uses TRBV7-6 and TRBJ2-5, with 7 bases identical to TRBD2. After removal of 1 base from V and 1 base from J, the junction contained 6 bases not matched to a gene. CDR3 length: 16 amino acids. CDR1 SGHVS and CDR2 FNYEAQ come from the germline V gene. CDR3 region: CASSLGGGSRQETQYF. CDR3 nucleotides: TGTGCCAGCAGCTTAGGGGGCGGGAGCCGCCAAGAGACCCAGTACTTC. The whole variable domain, filled in from reference TRBV7-6 and TRBJ2-5, reads GAGVSQSPRYKVTKRGQDVALRCDPISGHVSLYWYRQALGQGPEFLTYFNYEAQQDKSGLPNDRFSAERPEGSISTLTIQRTEQRDSAMYRCASSLGGGSRQETQYFGPGTRLLVL.

This rearrangement joins TRBV19 to TRBJ1-4, with D possibly matching TRBD1 (5 bases). CDR1 and CDR2 (germline): LNHDA, SQIVND (reference sequence). There are 15 residues in the CDR3. V lost 5 bases to trimming and J lost 1 base, with 11 bases between them. The chain's CDR3 is CASSAEDKTNEKLFF. The CDR3 DNA reads TGTGCCAGTAGTGCTGAGGACAAAACTAATGAAAAACTGTTTTTT.

The chain recombines TRBV19 with TRBJ1-5; 7 bases map to TRBD1. Germline assignment: CDR1 LNHDA and CDR2 SQIVND (reference sequence). CDR3 length: 15 residues. The V and J ends lost 5 bases and 3 bases, in that order; junction bases with no gene match: 7. CDR3 residues: CASSAYRGTNQPQHF. For the CDR3, the DNA is TGTGCCAGTAGTGCTTACAGGGGCACCAATCAGCCCCAGCATTTT.

The chain has TRBV27 and TRBJ1-4; 7 bases align to TRBD1. This CDR3 has 14 residues. Trimming removed 6 bases from V and 10 bases from J; junction bases left unmatched: 11. CDR1 MNHEY and CDR2 SMNVEV come from the germline V gene (reference sequence). The CDR3 loop is CASSPDREIGKLFF. DNA for the CDR3: TGTGCCAGCAGCCCCGACAGGGAGATTGGAAAACTGTTTTTT.

V usage is TRBV4-1 and J usage is TRBJ2-5; 10 bases match TRBD2. The junction had 2 bases not matched to a gene; V was cut back by 2 bases and J by 5 bases. Germline values: CDR1 MGHRA, CDR2 YSYEKL. This CDR3 is 14 amino acids long. The CDR3 loop reads CASSQMGLAETQYF. In DNA, the CDR3 is TGCGCCAGCAGCCAAATGGGACTAGCGGAGACCCAGTACTTC.

This clone was counted only a few times. The chain recombines TRBV4-1 with TRBJ2-6; 10 positions agree with TRBD2. The CDR3 is 20 residues long. Germline trimming cut 1 base from V and 2 bases from J; bases unmatched to any gene: 11. CDR1 and CDR2 from the germline V gene are MGHRA and YSYEKL. CDR3 protein: CASSQVRQSGGAAGANVLTF. In DNA form, the CDR3 reads TGCGCCAGCAGCCAAGTTCGCCAAAGCGGGGGGGCGGCTGGGGCCAACGTCCTGACTTTC.

This rearrangement joins TRBV6-5 to TRBJ1-1; 10 bases are shared with TRBD1. Trimming cost V 5 bases and J 6 bases; bases outside gene matches: 6. Germline-derived CDR1 and CDR2 are MNHEY and SVGAGI. The CDR3 loop spans 14 amino acids. The CDR3 sequence is CASSTGTGVPEAFF. CDR3 sequence (DNA): TGTGCCAGCAGTACCGGGACAGGGGTCCCTGAAGCTTTCTTT.

The chain is built from TRBV19 and TRBJ2-3, with TRBD2 identical over 7 bases. CDR1 and CDR2 from the germline V gene are LNHDA and SQIVND (reference sequence). J was trimmed by 0 bases and V by 2 bases; bases with no gene match: 2. This CDR3 contains 15 residues. For the CDR3, the DNA is TGTGCCAGTAGTATACGAGCGGGAAGCACAGATACGCAGTATTTT. Translating it yields CASSIRAGSTDTQYF.

As to this clone: Other nucleotide sequences from this sample produce the same CDR3. The V gene is TRBV7-9, the J gene TRBJ1-6, with 7 bases that match TRBD1. The CDR3 is 14 residues long. V lost 1 base, J lost 10 bases, and 4 bases stayed unmatched. Germline V lookup: CDR1 SEHNR, CDR2 FQNEAQ (reference sequence). The DNA of the CDR3 is TGTGCCAGCAGCTTAGGACAGGGCGTCTCACCCCTCCACTTT. It specifies CASSLGQGVSPLHF.

The chain combines TRBV5-1 with TRBJ2-3; 16 nucleotides align to TRBD2. The CDR3 runs to 16 residues. J lost 4 bases, V lost 4 bases, and 3 bases had no gene match. Germline assignment: CDR1 SGHRS and CDR2 YFSETQ. In nucleotides, the CDR3 is TGCGCCAGCAGCCAGGGGACTAGCGGGGGGGCAGATACGCAGTATTTT. This codes for CASSQGTSGGADTQYF.

This chain links TRBV24-1 with TRBJ2-7; 9 bases are a match to TRBD1. The trim removed 6 bases at V and 4 bases at J, leaving 12 bases unmatched. There are 16 residues in the CDR3. CDR1 and CDR2 (germline): KGHDR, SFDVKD. The chain's CDR3 is CATSPSVGQGRYEQYF. CDR3 DNA: TGTGCCACCAGTCCTTCCGTGGGACAGGGAAGATACGAGCAGTACTTC.

V and J are TRBV11-2 and TRBJ1-1; 7 bases agree with TRBD1. The CDR3 length is 18 residues. Germline V gene lookup returns CDR1 SGHAT and CDR2 FQNNGV. The trim removed 5 bases at V and 2 bases at J, leaving 17 bases unmatched. CDR3 in DNA: TGTGCCAGCAGCCGATTTACTCCGGGACAGCAACCTAACACTGAAGCTTTCTTT. It is translated as CASSRFTPGQQPNTEAFF.

Here the CDR3 DNA reads TGTGCCAGCAGTGTGGGAGGCGCAGTAACCTACGAGCAGTACTTC. Translating it yields CASSVGGAVTYEQYF. The rearrangement links TRBV9 to TRBJ2-7, with TRBD2 as a possible D gene (6 bases). Germline lookup yields CDR1 SGDLS and CDR2 YYNGEE. V was cut by 5 bases and J by 2 bases, with 17 bases left in between. The CDR3 consists of 15 residues. The full variable domain, completed using reference TRBV9 and TRBJ2-7, is DSGVTQTPKHLITATGQRVTLRCSPRSGDLSVYWYQQSLDQGLQFLIQYYNGEERAKGNILERFSAQQFPDLHSELNLSSLELGDSALYFCASSVGGAVTYEQYFGPGTRLTVT.

This clone showed up just once. The V call is TRBV3-1 (or the pseudogene TRBV3-2), the J call TRBJ1-2; 7 nucleotides agree with TRBD1. V was pared by 0 bases and J by 5 bases, with 15 bases of the junction left unmatched. CDR1 is LGHDT and CDR2 is YNNKEL in the germline V gene (reference sequence). This CDR3 spans 18 amino acids. CDR3 DNA: TGTGCCAGCAGCCAAGAAGGCAGGGGGGCGGCAGGACGTTATGGCTACACCTTC. Translated: CASSQEGRGAAGRYGYTF.

This chain joins TRBV24-1 and TRBJ2-1; D not certain. The CDR3 spans 13 residues. CDR1 and CDR2 (germline): KGHDR, SFDVKD. The ends were cut back, 9 bases at V and 2 bases at J, with 10 bases in the middle. CDR3 in amino acids: CATCGSPYNEQFF. CDR3 DNA sequence: TGTGCCACCTGCGGCAGCCCCTACAATGAGCAGTTCTTC.

This clone came up once. The chain combines TRBV9 with TRBJ1-1; perhaps TRBD1 as D (6 bases). CDR1 and CDR2 (germline): SGDLS, YYNGEE. This CDR3 spans 11 amino acids. Trimming took off 4 bases at V and 11 bases at J, with 12 bases between the two ends. CDR3 DNA: TGTGCCAGCAGCAGGGGGTACGGGGCTTTCTTT. It yields the protein CASSRGYGAFF.

The V call is TRBV10-3, the J call TRBJ1-1; 11 positions agree with TRBD1. CDR3 length equals 13 residues. Germline CDR1 reads ENHRY; CDR2 reads SYGVKD. The V gene end was trimmed by 9 bases and the J gene end by 3 bases; junction bases not matched to a gene: 3. CDR3 sequence reads: CAMAGQGDTEAFF. DNA of the CDR3: TGTGCCATGGCGGGACAGGGGGACACTGAAGCTTTCTTT.

The chain joins TRBV29-1 to TRBJ1-2, with D uncertain. Germline CDR1 reads SQVTM; CDR2 reads ANQGSEA. CDR3 length: 12 residues. The V end lost 7 bases, the J end lost 8 bases, and 17 bases lay between the germline ends. The CDR3: CSDWTPFSGYTF. The CDR3 DNA follows: TGCAGCGACTGGACTCCTTTCAGCGGCTACACCTTC.

The chain has TRBV30 and TRBJ1-5; 7 positions match TRBD1. V dropped 3 bases and J dropped 0; count of bases not matched to a gene: 14. In germline, CDR1 is GTSNPN, CDR2 SVGIG (reference sequence). The CDR3 is 18 amino acids. CDR3 residues: CAWSGTGANTLSNQPQHF. DNA for the CDR3: TGTGCCTGGAGCGGCACAGGGGCCAATACCCTTAGCAATCAGCCCCAGCATTTT.

The chain combines TRBV5-4 with TRBJ2-7; D remains ambiguous. V lost 2 bases to trimming and J lost 4 bases, with 7 bases between them. CDR1 and CDR2 (germline): SGHNT, YYREEE (reference sequence). The CDR3 loop spans 12 amino acids. The CDR3 bases are TGTGCCAGCAGCTTTGATCAGTACGAGCAGTACTTC. Translating gives CASSFDQYEQYF.

The chain carries TRBV15 and TRBJ1-4; D not certain. Germline CDR1 LNHNV, CDR2 YYDKDF (reference sequence). CDR3 length: 15 amino acids. The germline V and J ends were trimmed by 5 bases and 5 bases, with 15 bases remaining between them. CDR3 sequence (DNA): TGTGCCACCAGCCTTGACACCATGATCAATGAAAAACTGTTTTTT. Protein sequence: CATSLDTMINEKLFF. The full variable domain, its missing parts supplied by reference TRBV15 and TRBJ1-4, is DAMVIQNPRYQVTQFGKPVTLSCSQTLNHNVMYWYQQKSSQAPKLLFHYYDKDFNNEADTPDNFQSRRPNTSFCFLDIRSPGLGDTAMYLCATSLDTMINEKLFFGSGTQLSVL.

This chain uses TRBV6-5 with TRBJ1-5; D may be TRBD1 (5 bases). Germline assignment: CDR1 MNHEY and CDR2 SVGAGI. There are 13 residues in the CDR3. Trimming stripped 5 bases from V and 7 bases from J, with 12 bases between. CDR3 DNA: TGTGCCAGCAGTACAGGCCCAGGGCAGCCCCAGCATTTT. This sequence encodes CASSTGPGQPQHF.

CDR3 region: CASSLSGFYGYTF. Written as DNA, the CDR3 is TGTGCCAGCAGTTTGTCAGGGTTCTATGGCTACACCTTC. The chain combines TRBV27 with TRBJ1-2; D might be TRBD1 (5 bases). Trimming took off 3 bases at V and 4 bases at J, with 9 bases between the two ends. Germline CDR1 MNHEY, CDR2 SMNVEV (reference sequence). The CDR3 loop spans 13 amino acids.

This sequence joins TRBV5-5 and TRBJ1-1; 9 bases line up with TRBD1. The germline V gene has CDR1 SGHKS and CDR2 YYEKEE (reference sequence). The CDR3 runs to 16 residues. With V trimmed by 3 bases and J by 4 bases, 10 bases remained unmatched. CDR3 bases: TGTGCCAGCAGCTCGGGACCGGGACAGGGAGGCACTGAAGCTTTCTTT. It specifies CASSSGPGQGGTEAFF.

This clone turned up a few times. The rearrangement joins TRBV5-4 to TRBJ1-1, with 10 positions matching TRBD1. CDR1 SGHNT and CDR2 YYREEE come from the germline V gene (reference sequence). V shed 4 bases, J shed 6 bases, and the junction held 9 bases outside the gene matches. The CDR3 runs 15 residues. Here the CDR3 DNA reads TGTGCCAGCAGCCAAGGTACCGGACAGGGGGCTGAAGCTTTCTTT. It is translated as CASSQGTGQGAEAFF.

The rearrangement uses TRBV3-1 (or the pseudogene TRBV3-2) and TRBJ2-1, with a weak D call TRBD2 (7 bases). Germline CDR1 is LGHDT and CDR2 is YNNKEL (reference sequence). This CDR3 spans 18 amino acids. V was clipped by 4 bases and J by 0 bases, with 19 bases between them. The CDR3 loop reads CASSLLKGGGFSYNEQFF. CDR3 bases: TGTGCCAGCAGCCTTCTAAAAGGGGGGGGATTCTCCTACAATGAGCAGTTCTTC.

The chain is built from TRBV6-5 and TRBJ1-2, with 11 bases that match TRBD1. The germline gives CDR1 MNHEY, CDR2 SVGAGI. The CDR3 covers 15 residues. J lost 8 bases, V lost 6 bases, and 11 bases had no gene match. The CDR3 protein is CASSPGTGGVLGYTF. The CDR3, as DNA: TGTGCCAGCAGCCCCGGGACAGGGGGAGTGTTAGGCTACACCTTC.

The rearrangement joins TRBV20-1 to TRBJ1-3; D gene unclear. Trimming removed 6 bases from V and 1 base from J, with 4 bases in between. The CDR3 runs 11 residues. Germline CDR1 reads DFQATT; CDR2 reads SNEGSKA (reference sequence). The CDR3 DNA is TGCAGTGCGGAGTCTGGAAACACCATATATTTT. This encodes CSAESGNTIYF.

The J gene is TRBJ2-2, the V gene TRBV18; tentative D call: TRBD1 (5 bases). Germline assignment: CDR1 KGHSH and CDR2 LQKENI. V shed 3 bases and J shed 0 bases, with 11 bases lying between them. The CDR3 covers 16 residues. The CDR3 region is CASSPKTDPNTGELFF. In nucleotides, the CDR3 is TGTGCCAGCTCACCGAAGACAGATCCGAACACCGGGGAGCTGTTTTTT.